This TCR beta chain was found in a study of T-cell reconstitution after alpha-beta-depleted transplantation in children. Germline values: CDR1 SGHTA, CDR2 FQGNSA. The CDR3 is 15 amino acids. Trimming pared 3 bases from V and 0 bases from J, leaving 10 bases between. This clonotype appeared many times. Antigen unknown. Unique molecular identifiers were incorporated when the TCRbeta library was constructed. TCRdb passed the PCR reads through MiXCR, listing each CDR3 protein once. The table lists about 440,000 distinct CDR3 sequences, approximately 42% of them singletons, with around 29% in the top ten. Study conclusions and caveats: There were reportedly several hundred expanded graft clones from which alpha-beta T cells came about two months after transplant.

Here the sequenced sample was PBMCs, taken before TCRalphabeta/CD19-depleted stem cell transplant. The sequence came from a girl aged 2 to 9 with aplastic anemia, due to receive a stem cell transplant. V is TRBV7-2 and J is TRBJ2-3; the D gene is possibly TRBD2 (6 bases). CDR3 protein: CASSFRSGSTDTQYF. DNA for the CDR3: TGTGCCAGCAGCTTTAGAAGCGGGAGCACAGATACGCAGTATTTT.